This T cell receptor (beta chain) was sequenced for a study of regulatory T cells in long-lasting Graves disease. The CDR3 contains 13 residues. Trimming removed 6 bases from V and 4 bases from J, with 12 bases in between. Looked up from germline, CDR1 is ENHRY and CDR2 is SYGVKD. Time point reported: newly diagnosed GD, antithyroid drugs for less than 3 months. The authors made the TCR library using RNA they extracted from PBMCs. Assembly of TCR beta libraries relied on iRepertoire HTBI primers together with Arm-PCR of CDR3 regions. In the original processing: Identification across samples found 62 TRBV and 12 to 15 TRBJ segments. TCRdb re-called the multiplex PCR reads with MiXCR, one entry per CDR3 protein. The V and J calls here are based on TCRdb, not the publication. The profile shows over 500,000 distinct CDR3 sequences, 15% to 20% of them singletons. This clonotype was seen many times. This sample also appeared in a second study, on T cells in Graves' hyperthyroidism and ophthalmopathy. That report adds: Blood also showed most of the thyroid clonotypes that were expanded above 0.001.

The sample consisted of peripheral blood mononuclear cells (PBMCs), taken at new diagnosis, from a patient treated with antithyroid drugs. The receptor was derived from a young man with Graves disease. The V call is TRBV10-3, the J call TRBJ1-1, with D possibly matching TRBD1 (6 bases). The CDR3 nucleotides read TGTGCCATCAGGGAGGGGGAGCGCACTGAAGCTTTCTTT. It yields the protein CAIREGERTEAFF.